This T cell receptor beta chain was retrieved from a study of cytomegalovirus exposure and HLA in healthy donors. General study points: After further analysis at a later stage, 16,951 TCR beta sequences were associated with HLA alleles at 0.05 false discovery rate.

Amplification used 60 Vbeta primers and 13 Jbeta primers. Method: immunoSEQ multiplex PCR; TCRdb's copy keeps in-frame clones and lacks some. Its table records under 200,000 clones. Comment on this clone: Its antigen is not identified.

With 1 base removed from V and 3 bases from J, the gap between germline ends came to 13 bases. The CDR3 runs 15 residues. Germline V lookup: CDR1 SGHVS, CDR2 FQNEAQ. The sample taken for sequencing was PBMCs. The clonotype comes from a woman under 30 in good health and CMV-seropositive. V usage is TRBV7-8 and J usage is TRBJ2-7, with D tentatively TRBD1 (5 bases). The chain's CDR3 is CASSLGVGEGYEQYF. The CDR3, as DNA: TGTGCCAGCAGCTTAGGGGTAGGGGAAGGCTACGAGCAGTACTTC.